Described below is a single TCR beta chain sequence and its context. As yet, its antigen is unknown. The sample originates from a study of CD8 T cells in Susac syndrome. Germline V gives CDR1 KGHDR, CDR2 SFDVKD. The V gene end was trimmed by 6 bases and the J gene end by 2 bases; junction bases not matched to a gene: 5. The CDR3 contains 15 residues. Study outcomes and limitations: That the number of individuals in its TCR sequencing and HLA analysis was relatively small was acknowledged by the study.

Reverse transcription of about 0.5 to 1 ug RNA used random hexamers. Amplification of TCR beta CDR3 by immunoSEQ multiplex PCR spanned 54 Vbeta and 13 Jbeta. TCRdb passed the immunoSEQ multiplex PCR reads through MiXCR, listing each CDR3 protein once. Altogether some 99,000 distinct CDR3 sequences are present, 95% to 98% being singletons, with the ten largest covering around 0.1%. CD8+ and CD4+ T cells were negatively isolated; TEMRA cells were FACS-enriched. This clonotype was obtained from a human donor in good health. This chain connects TRBV24-1 to TRBJ2-3, with TRBD2 matching over 9 bases. Material for sequencing was CD4+ T cells from PBMCs. The DNA of the CDR3 is TGTGCCACCAGTCCCGGACTAGCGATCACAGATACGCAGTATTTT. It translates to CATSPGLAITDTQYF.